Listed here are 19 T cell receptor beta chains from one sample, sequenced in a study of blood T cells in healthy people across ages. With a J-beta primer mix and a sample-barcoded 5' primer, a second PCR ran about 7 to 11 cycles. MiXCR, run by TCRdb on the 5' RACE reads, gives a single entry per CDR3 protein. The table lists about 1.7 million distinct CDR3 sequences, approximately 28% of them singletons, with 7.7% in the top ten. The sequencing sample was made of blood. Receptor source: a woman aged 25 to 45 in good health.

This clonotype showed up just a few times. The chain carries TRBV15 and TRBJ1-5; the match to TRBD1 covers 7 bases. The junction had 6 bases not matched to a gene; V was cut back by 5 bases and J by 2 bases. This CDR3 has 15 residues. Per the germline V gene, CDR1 is LNHNV and CDR2 is YYDKDF (reference sequence). The CDR3 coding sequence is TGTGCCACCAGCGGCGAGGGGGCGCGCAATCAGCCCCAGCATTTT. This codes for CATSGEGARNQPQHF.

For this clonotype: The CDR3 does not close with the conserved phenylalanine or tryptophan, likely indicating a read error. V and J are TRBV5-1 and TRBJ2-5; D is undetermined. Germline CDR1 and CDR2: SGHRS and YFSETQ. The V gene lost 3 bases and the J gene lost 5 bases, with 5 bases spanning the gap. The CDR3 spans 11 residues. CDR3 sequence: CASSSAETQYL. Written as DNA, the CDR3 is TGCGCCAGCAGCTCAGCGGAGACCCAGTACCTC.

About this clonotype itself: The likely explanation is a read error, given a far larger clone one base away. The chain carries TRBV14 and TRBJ2-1; 11 nucleotides align to TRBD1. Germline V gene lookup returns CDR1 SGHDN and CDR2 FVKESK. V lost 3 bases, J lost 2 bases, and 0 bases stayed unmatched. CDR3 size: 15 residues. CDR3 sequence reads: CASSQGQGAYNEQFF. The CDR3, as DNA: TGTGCCAGCAGCCAGGGACAGGGGGCCTACAATGAGCAGTTCTTC.

This chain links TRBV12-3 or TRBV12-4 with TRBJ1-2; no clear D. V was pared by 6 bases and J by 0 bases, with 14 bases between. The CDR3 runs to 15 residues. CDR3 nucleotide sequence: TGTGCCAGCAGCTCAAACAGATTAGCTAACTATGGCTACACCTTC. This encodes CASSSNRLANYGYTF.

In this sample, this clonotype turned up many times. This sequence joins TRBV5-1 and TRBJ2-3; 10 nucleotides line up with TRBD1. Losses at the gene ends were 3 bases for V and 1 base for J; bases not matched to a gene: 5. Germline V gene lookup returns CDR1 SGHRS and CDR2 YFSETQ. CDR3 size: 16 residues. The CDR3 nucleotides read TGCGCCAGCAGCTCCCCGGACAGGGGGGGCACAGATACGCAGTATTTT. Translated, it gives CASSSPDRGGTDTQYF.

This clonotype is a singleton in its sample. J is TRBJ2-7 and V is TRBV5-6; the D gene could be TRBD1 or TRBD2 (5 bases each). The V end was cut by 4 bases, the J end by 0 bases, with 14 bases between. There are 15 residues in the CDR3. Germline values: CDR1 SGHDT, CDR2 YYEEEE. The CDR3 nucleotides read TGTGCCAGCAGCCCCGAGGGGCGACTCTCCTACGAGCAGTACTTC. As protein: CASSPEGRLSYEQYF.

The J gene is TRBJ2-3, the V gene TRBV29-1, with TRBD2 as a possible D gene (5 bases). Trimming removed 1 base at V and 0 bases at J, with 11 bases between. Germline V gives CDR1 SQVTM, CDR2 ANQGSEA. This CDR3 has 15 residues. This chain's CDR3 is CSVEGPGVSTDTQYF. In DNA, the CDR3 is TGCAGCGTTGAAGGCCCCGGGGTTAGCACAGATACGCAGTATTTT.

This rearrangement joins TRBV10-1 to TRBJ2-1; a possible D gene is TRBD1 (9 bases). Trimming took off 8 bases at V and 7 bases at J, with 18 bases between the two ends. The CDR3 has 14 amino acids. The germline V gene encodes CDR1 WNHNN and CDR2 SYGVQD (reference sequence). CDR3 in amino acids: CASAGTGTRNEQFF. The CDR3 coding sequence is TGCGCCAGCGCCGGGACAGGGACTAGGAATGAGCAGTTCTTC.

This chain uses TRBV9 with TRBJ2-5, with TRBD2 matching over 8 bases. Germline V gene sequence: CDR1 SGDLS, CDR2 YYNGEE. CDR3 length: 14 residues. V was clipped by 3 bases and J by 1 base; unmatched bases: 2. CDR3 in DNA: TGTGCCAGCAGCGGAAGCGGGAGCCAAGAGACCCAGTACTTC. Its protein product is CASSGSGSQETQYF.

There are many counts of this clonotype. DNA for the CDR3: TGTGCCAGCAACCCGGGGACTAGCGGCAACTCGTACCAAGAGACCCAGTACTTC. It specifies CASNPGTSGNSYQETQYF. V usage is TRBV7-2 and J usage is TRBJ2-5; 11 positions match TRBD2. From germline, CDR1 is SGHTA and CDR2 FQGNSA. V gave up 7 bases and J gave up 0 bases; unmatched junction bases: 13. The CDR3 runs to 18 residues.

This clonotype was detected a few times. At one end the junction does not follow the germline gene, possibly because of a read error. The V and J genes are TRBV10-3 and TRBJ2-5; D could derive from TRBD1 or TRBD2 (5 bases each). The germline V gene encodes CDR1 ENHRY and CDR2 SYGVKD. This CDR3 has 14 residues. This chain's CDR3 is CAISDGAYQETKYF. As DNA, the CDR3 is TGTGCCATCAGTGACGGGGCGTACCAAGAGACCAAGTACTTC.

This clonotype was seen repeatedly, ten times or more. The chain combines TRBV19 with TRBJ2-3; TRBD1 aligns across 8 bases. With V trimmed by 5 bases and J by 0 bases, 4 bases remained unmatched. The germline V gene encodes CDR1 LNHDA and CDR2 SQIVND (reference sequence). The CDR3 runs to 15 residues. Written as DNA, the CDR3 is TGTGCCAGTAGTCTGGACAGGGCTAGCACAGATACGCAGTATTTT. Translated: CASSLDRASTDTQYF.

This chain links TRBV6-1 with TRBJ2-6; no firm D call. Trimming left V 7 bases short and J 2 bases short, with 12 bases between. CDR1 and CDR2 from the germline V gene are MNHNS and SASEGT. The CDR3 consists of 15 residues. The CDR3 loop is CASTAPVTGANVLTF. In DNA, the CDR3 is TGTGCCAGCACTGCGCCGGTAACTGGGGCCAACGTCCTGACTTTC.

Notes on this clonotype: A much larger clonotype is one base distant, so this may be a read error. This is likely a read error, given that the CDR3 carries no conserved phenylalanine or tryptophan at its end. This chain links TRBV2 with TRBJ2-1; D is possibly TRBD2 (6 bases). The CDR3 has 14 amino acids. CDR1 and CDR2 from the germline V gene are SNHLY and FYNNEI. V was pared by 6 bases and J by 7 bases, with 16 bases between. This CDR3 reads CASRGGPLTNEQFC. CDR3 nucleotide sequence: TGTGCCAGCAGGGGGGGTCCGTTAACGAATGAGCAGTTCTGC.

This clonotype was recorded only once. This chain links TRBV7-9 with TRBJ2-3; D perhaps matches TRBD2 (5 bases). Germline V gene sequence: CDR1 SEHNR, CDR2 FQNEAQ (reference sequence). The CDR3 has 13 residues. V lost 7 bases, J lost 1 base, and 9 bases lay in between. In nucleotides, the CDR3 is TGTGCCAGCACAGAGAGGGGCACAGATACGCAGTATTTT. This translates into CASTERGTDTQYF.

In this sample, this clonotype turned up a few times. The V gene is TRBV4-1, the J gene TRBJ1-2, with a possible D match to TRBD1 (6 bases). This CDR3 is built from 17 residues. Trimming cost V 0 bases and J 4 bases, with 18 bases left between them. Germline lookup yields CDR1 MGHRA and CDR2 YSYEKL. CDR3: CASSQEGQAINLYGYTF. Written as DNA, the CDR3 is TGCGCCAGCAGCCAAGAGGGACAAGCGATAAACCTCTATGGCTACACCTTC.

This clonotype was recorded at least ten times. This chain links TRBV10-3 with TRBJ2-1; perhaps TRBD1 as D (6 bases). Germline V gene data show CDR1 as ENHRY and CDR2 as SYGVKD. The CDR3 has 15 residues. Trimming stripped 3 bases from V and 3 bases from J, with 12 bases between. The CDR3 DNA reads as TGTGCCATCAGTGACGCCAAGGACAGCTACAATGAGCAGTTCTTC. It encodes CAISDAKDSYNEQFF.

Many counts were recorded for this clonotype. An end of the junction does not agree with germline; a read error may underlie this. The rearrangement links TRBV7-3 to TRBJ2-1, with TRBD1 matching over 8 bases. The CDR3 runs to 15 residues. The germline V gene has CDR1 SGHTA and CDR2 FQGTGA. CDR3 protein: CASSLTGDGYNEQFF. DNA for the CDR3: TGCGCCAGCAGTTTGACAGGGGACGGCTACAATGAGCAGTTCTTC.

This clonotype was seen a few times. V is TRBV12-3 or TRBV12-4 and J is TRBJ2-3, with 13 positions matching TRBD2. The V segment lost 4 bases and the J segment 1 base; nucleotides outside the gene matches: 5. This CDR3 is built from 17 residues. The CDR3 DNA follows: TGTGCCAGCAGTTCCGGGACTAGCGGGACCGGCACAGATACGCAGTATTTT. Encoded protein: CASSSGTSGTGTDTQYF.